Shown below are 18 T cell receptor beta chains from a single sample sequenced in a study of blood T cell repertoires in COVID-19. The protocol was immunoSEQ multiplex PCR, while the TCRdb copy is restricted to in-frame clones and leaves out a portion. The table has a few hundred thousand clones, 80% to 90% seen once. Sequencing input: PBMCs or T cells enriched from blood (not recorded which). These receptors were collected from a woman between 18 and 30 years old who had recovered from COVID-19.

The J gene is TRBJ2-3, the V gene TRBV7-6; 7 bases line up with TRBD1. Germline V gene lookup returns CDR1 SGHVS and CDR2 FNYEAQ. This CDR3 contains 16 residues. Germline trimming cut 1 base from V and 1 base from J; bases unmatched to any gene: 5. CDR3 sequence reads: CASSLGQGRGTDTQYF. The CDR3 DNA is TGTGCCAGCAGCTTAGGACAGGGACGGGGCACAGATACGCAGTATTTT.

The CDR3 DNA reads as TGTGCCAGCAGCTTAAACCCGAGCTCCTACAATGAGCAGTTCTTC. Amino acids: CASSLNPSSYNEQFF. The chain recombines TRBV11-3 with TRBJ2-1, with D uncertain. Germline V gene lookup returns CDR1 SGHNT and CDR2 YENEEA. Between the trimmed V and J ends, which lost 2 bases and 0 bases, there was a span of 8 bases. CDR3 size: 15 residues.

The chain combines TRBV14 with TRBJ2-6; the D gene is possibly TRBD1 (5 bases). V lost 3 bases and J lost 1, with 16 bases in between. The CDR3 sequence is 18 residues long. Germline V gives CDR1 SGHDN, CDR2 FVKESK. The CDR3 is CASSHVGWGQSGANVLTF. CDR3 bases: TGTGCCAGCAGCCACGTGGGGTGGGGCCAATCTGGGGCCAACGTCCTGACTTTC.

J is TRBJ1-1 and V is TRBV5-1; 7 bases agree with TRBD1. V lost 4 bases to trimming and J lost 11 bases; unmatched junction nucleotides: 14. Germline V gives CDR1 SGHRS, CDR2 YFSETQ. This CDR3 is 14 amino acids long. The CDR3: CASSDQEGTVRAFF. The CDR3 coding sequence is TGCGCCAGCAGCGACCAAGAGGGGACAGTGAGGGCTTTCTTT.

The chain is built from TRBV15 and TRBJ1-3, with D unclear. Trimming stripped 0 bases from V and 0 bases from J, with 9 bases between. Germline assignment: CDR1 LNHNV and CDR2 YYDKDF (reference sequence). The CDR3 has 16 residues. The CDR3 DNA follows: TGTGCCACCAGCAGAGAGGGCAGTTACTCTGGAAACACCATATATTTT. Its protein product is CATSREGSYSGNTIYF. Looking up the rest from reference TRBV15 and TRBJ1-3 gives the full variable domain: DAMVIQNPRYQVTQFGKPVTLSCSQTLNHNVMYWYQQKSSQAPKLLFHYYDKDFNNEADTPDNFQSRRPNTSFCFLDIRSPGLGDTAMYLCATSREGSYSGNTIYFGEGSWLTVV.

This rearrangement joins TRBV5-6 to TRBJ2-3; no clear D. V dropped 4 bases and J dropped 2 bases, with 8 bases sitting between them. The germline V gene encodes CDR1 SGHDT and CDR2 YYEEEE. The CDR3 consists of 13 residues. CDR3 amino acids: CASSPQYTDTQYF. DNA of the CDR3: TGTGCCAGCAGCCCCCAGTACACAGATACGCAGTATTTT.

This clone was observed a handful of times. The chain combines TRBV7-2 with TRBJ1-2, with D maybe TRBD1 (6 bases). This CDR3 region has 15 residues. The germline V gene encodes CDR1 SGHTA and CDR2 FQGNSA. Trimming left V 4 bases short and J 2 bases short, with 14 bases between. The CDR3 loop is CASSSGTPLNYGYTF. For the CDR3, the DNA is TGTGCCAGCAGCTCCGGGACACCTCTAAACTATGGCTACACCTTC.

The CDR3 loop reads CASSLGGPIYNEQFF. The CDR3 region has the DNA TGTGCCAGCAGCTTAGGGGGCCCAATATACAATGAGCAGTTCTTC. V usage is TRBV11-2 and J usage is TRBJ2-1, with D possibly matching TRBD1 (5 bases). From germline, CDR1 is SGHAT and CDR2 FQNNGV. V gave up 1 base and J gave up 4 bases, with 11 bases separating them. This CDR3 is 15 amino acids long.

The J gene is TRBJ1-6, the V gene TRBV5-1; D is uncertain. Germline-derived CDR1 and CDR2 are SGHRS and YFSETQ. The CDR3 spans 15 residues. Trimming left V 0 bases short and J 0 bases short, with 4 bases between. The CDR3 region has the DNA TGCGCCAGCAGCTTGGAACTCTCCTATAATTCACCCCTCCACTTT. Its protein is CASSLELSYNSPLHF.

This clone is a singleton in its sample. This chain joins TRBV5-1 and TRBJ2-3; TRBD2 aligns across 7 bases. The V gene's germline CDR1 is SGHRS and CDR2 YFSETQ. The CDR3 loop spans 15 amino acids. The V gene end was trimmed by 4 bases and the J gene end by 1 base; junction bases not matched to a gene: 6. DNA for the CDR3: TGCGCCAGCAGCCCCTGGACTAGTGGCACAGATACGCAGTATTTT. It is translated as CASSPWTSGTDTQYF.

This clone is a singleton in its sample. The chain links TRBV6-2 or TRBV6-3 to TRBJ2-7; D is possibly TRBD2 (6 bases). The length of the CDR3 is 15 residues. Germline V gene sequence: CDR1 MNHEY, CDR2 SVGEGT. V lost 6 bases, J lost 3 bases, and 18 bases lay in between. The CDR3 loop is CASSAVGLPRYEQYF. DNA of the CDR3: TGTGCCAGCAGCGCCGTCGGACTACCCCGCTACGAGCAGTACTTC.

The chain combines TRBV3-1 (or the pseudogene TRBV3-2) with TRBJ2-7; no clear D gene. The CDR3 is 17 residues long. V lost 1 base and J lost 4, with 20 bases in between. CDR1 is LGHDT and CDR2 is YNNKEL in the germline V gene (reference sequence). The CDR3 here is CASSQGVTEKDVYEQYF. In DNA, the CDR3 is TGTGCCAGCAGCCAAGGGGTTACAGAGAAAGACGTATACGAGCAGTACTTC.

The V gene is TRBV5-1, the J gene TRBJ1-1; D is uncertain. Deletions cut 4 bases from V and 1 base from J, with 11 bases between. CDR1 and CDR2 (germline): SGHRS, YFSETQ. The CDR3 extends over 14 amino acids. CDR3 in DNA: TGCGCCAGCAGCACCCAGGTGGCGAACACTGAAGCTTTCTTT. Translating it yields CASSTQVANTEAFF.

This CDR3 is CASIDGQGIFYGYTF. The CDR3 coding sequence is TGTGCCAGCATCGACGGACAGGGTATCTTCTATGGCTACACCTTC. This rearrangement joins TRBV6-5 to TRBJ1-2, with 8 bases identical to TRBD1. J was trimmed by 4 bases and V by 7 bases; bases with no gene match: 11. The CDR3 has 15 amino acids. Germline CDR1 MNHEY, CDR2 SVGAGI.

The chain combines TRBV3-1 (or the pseudogene TRBV3-2) with TRBJ2-3, with D possibly matching TRBD1 (6 bases). Germline loops: CDR1 LGHDT, CDR2 YNNKEL (reference sequence). The CDR3 totals 16 residues. V dropped 1 base and J dropped 4 bases, with 15 bases sitting between them. CDR3 amino acids: CASSQGTARSADTQYF. The CDR3 nucleotides read TGTGCCAGCAGCCAAGGGACAGCGCGTTCCGCAGATACGCAGTATTTT.

V gene TRBV10-3 combines with J gene TRBJ2-4; 7 nucleotides match TRBD1. The germline V gene has CDR1 ENHRY and CDR2 SYGVKD. The CDR3 length is 14 residues. Losses at the gene ends were 2 bases for V and 7 bases for J; bases not matched to a gene: 5. CDR3 in DNA: TGTGCCATCAGTGAGGGACAGGAGATGAACATTCAGTACTTC. Protein sequence: CAISEGQEMNIQYF.

The chain combines TRBV9 with TRBJ2-3; TRBD2 agrees at 7 bases. The CDR3 runs 17 residues. V trimming: 0 bases; J trimming: 0 bases; junction bases outside the gene matches: 7. Germline V lookup: CDR1 SGDLS, CDR2 YYNGEE. The CDR3 loop reads CASSVGPGGTSTDTQYF. DNA for the CDR3: TGTGCCAGCAGCGTAGGACCCGGGGGGACTAGCACAGATACGCAGTATTTT.

The table lists this clone with a few counts. DNA of the CDR3: TGTGCCAGCAGCTTATTTCCACCACAGGGGGCTGGGGACACCATATATTTT. Protein sequence: CASSLFPPQGAGDTIYF. The V and J genes are TRBV7-6 and TRBJ1-3, with TRBD1 matching over 9 bases. The CDR3 totals 17 residues. V shed 2 bases and J 8 bases; nucleotides not matched to a gene: 13. Germline CDR1 and CDR2: SGHVS and FNYEAQ.